This record looks at one TCR beta chain sequence and its context. Assay: immunoSEQ multiplex PCR; the TCRdb copy retains only in-frame clones and omits some. Of 180,000 or so clones in the sample, 80% to 90% were seen once. Trimming stripped 5 bases from V and 0 bases from J, with 9 bases between. The germline V gene encodes CDR1 SGHRS and CDR2 YFSETQ. The CDR3 is 14 residues long. These data originate in a study of blood T cell repertoires in COVID-19. This sequence originates from a woman in her 70s with COVID-19, enrolled during active disease. The sequencing input was peripheral blood. This sequence joins TRBV5-1 and TRBJ1-3; unclear D gene. CDR3 sequence (DNA): TGCGCCAGCAGTCTAGACTCCTCTGGAAACACCATATATTTT. Its protein is CASSLDSSGNTIYF.